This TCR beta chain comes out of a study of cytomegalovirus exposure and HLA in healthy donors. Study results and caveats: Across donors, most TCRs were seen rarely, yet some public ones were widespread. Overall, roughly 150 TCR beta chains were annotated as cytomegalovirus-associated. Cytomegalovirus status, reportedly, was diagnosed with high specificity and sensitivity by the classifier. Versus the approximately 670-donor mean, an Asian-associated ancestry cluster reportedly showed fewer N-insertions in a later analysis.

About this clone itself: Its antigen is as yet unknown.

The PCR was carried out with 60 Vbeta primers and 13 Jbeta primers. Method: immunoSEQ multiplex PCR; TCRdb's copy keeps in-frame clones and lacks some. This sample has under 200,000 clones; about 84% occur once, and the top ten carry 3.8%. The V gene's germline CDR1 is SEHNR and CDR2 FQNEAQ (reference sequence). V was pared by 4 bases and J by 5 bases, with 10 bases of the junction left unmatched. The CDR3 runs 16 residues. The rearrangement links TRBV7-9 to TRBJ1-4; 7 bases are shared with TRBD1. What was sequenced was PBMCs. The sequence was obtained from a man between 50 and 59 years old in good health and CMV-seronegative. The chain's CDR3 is CASSSIRTGGNEKLFF. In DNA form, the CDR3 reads TGTGCCAGCAGCTCAATACGGACAGGAGGAAATGAAAAACTGTTTTTT.